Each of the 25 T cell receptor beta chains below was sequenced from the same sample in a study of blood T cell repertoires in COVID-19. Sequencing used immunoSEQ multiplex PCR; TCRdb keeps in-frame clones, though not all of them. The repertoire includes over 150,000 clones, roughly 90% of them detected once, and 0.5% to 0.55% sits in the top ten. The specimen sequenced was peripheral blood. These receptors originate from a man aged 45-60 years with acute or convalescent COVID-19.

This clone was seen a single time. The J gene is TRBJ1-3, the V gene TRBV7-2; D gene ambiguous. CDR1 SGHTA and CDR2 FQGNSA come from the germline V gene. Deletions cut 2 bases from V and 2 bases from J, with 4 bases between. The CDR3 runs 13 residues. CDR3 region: CASSLQTGNTIYF. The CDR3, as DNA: TGTGCCAGCAGCTTACAGACTGGAAACACCATATATTTT.

CDR3 region: CAWSVGQGAGETQYF. CDR3 in DNA: TGTGCCTGGAGTGTAGGACAGGGAGCAGGAGAGACCCAGTACTTC. This chain uses TRBV30 with TRBJ2-5; TRBD1 agrees at 8 bases. This CDR3 is built from 15 residues. V lost 0 bases to trimming and J lost 4 bases; unmatched junction nucleotides: 7. CDR1 and CDR2 (germline): GTSNPN, SVGIG (reference sequence).

The CDR3 nucleotides are TGTGCCAGTACCCCCCAGGGGCTGGGCACCGGGGAGCTGTTTTTT. Protein sequence: CASTPQGLGTGELFF. The J gene is TRBJ2-2, the V gene TRBV19; tentatively, D is TRBD1 (6 bases). The CDR3 length is 15 residues. V lost 7 bases, J lost 4 bases, and 16 bases lay in between. Germline V CDR1 and CDR2: LNHDA, SQIVND (reference sequence).

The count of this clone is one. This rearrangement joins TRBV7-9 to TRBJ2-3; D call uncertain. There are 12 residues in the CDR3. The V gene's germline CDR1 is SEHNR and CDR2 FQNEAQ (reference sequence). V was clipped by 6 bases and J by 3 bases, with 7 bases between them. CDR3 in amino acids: CASRFITDTQYF. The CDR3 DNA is TGTGCCAGCAGGTTCATTACAGATACGCAGTATTTT.

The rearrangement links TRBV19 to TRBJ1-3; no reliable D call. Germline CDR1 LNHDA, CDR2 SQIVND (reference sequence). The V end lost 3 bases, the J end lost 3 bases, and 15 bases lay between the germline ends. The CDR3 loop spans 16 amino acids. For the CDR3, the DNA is TGTGCCAGTAGTATCGACTCCAGTTCCTTTGGAAACACCATATATTTT. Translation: CASSIDSSSFGNTIYF.

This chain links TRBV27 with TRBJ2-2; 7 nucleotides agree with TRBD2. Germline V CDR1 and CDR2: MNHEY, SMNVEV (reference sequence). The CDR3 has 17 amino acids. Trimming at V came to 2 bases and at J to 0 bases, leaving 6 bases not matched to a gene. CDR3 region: CASSLRGRGSNTGELFF. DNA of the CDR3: TGTGCCAGCAGTTTACGTGGGAGGGGATCGAACACCGGGGAGCTGTTTTTT.

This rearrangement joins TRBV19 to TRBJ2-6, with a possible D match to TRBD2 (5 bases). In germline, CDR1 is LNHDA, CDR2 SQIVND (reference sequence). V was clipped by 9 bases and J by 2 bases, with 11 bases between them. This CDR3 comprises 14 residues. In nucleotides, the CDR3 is TGTGCCAGCAGAGGGTGGGCTGGGGCCAACGTCCTGACTTTC. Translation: CASRGWAGANVLTF.

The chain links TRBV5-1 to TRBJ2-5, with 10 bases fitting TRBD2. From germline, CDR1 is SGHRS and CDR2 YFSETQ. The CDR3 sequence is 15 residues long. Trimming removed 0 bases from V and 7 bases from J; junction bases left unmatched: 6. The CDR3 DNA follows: TGCGCCAGCAGCTTGGCCCTAGCGGGGGTGGGGACCCAGTACTTC. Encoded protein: CASSLALAGVGTQYF.

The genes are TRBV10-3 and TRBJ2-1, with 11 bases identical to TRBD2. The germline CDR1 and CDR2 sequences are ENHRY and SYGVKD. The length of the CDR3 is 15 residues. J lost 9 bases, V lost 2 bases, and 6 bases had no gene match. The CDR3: CAISETSGSRTEQFF. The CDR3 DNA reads TGTGCCATCAGTGAGACTAGCGGGAGTCGCACTGAGCAGTTCTTC.

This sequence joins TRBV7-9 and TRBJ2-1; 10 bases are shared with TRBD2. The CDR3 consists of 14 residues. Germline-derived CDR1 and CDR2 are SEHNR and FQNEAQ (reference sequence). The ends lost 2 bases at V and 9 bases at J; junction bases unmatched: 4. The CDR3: CASSLLAGVVEQFF. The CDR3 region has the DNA TGTGCCAGCAGCTTACTAGCGGGAGTTGTTGAGCAGTTCTTC.

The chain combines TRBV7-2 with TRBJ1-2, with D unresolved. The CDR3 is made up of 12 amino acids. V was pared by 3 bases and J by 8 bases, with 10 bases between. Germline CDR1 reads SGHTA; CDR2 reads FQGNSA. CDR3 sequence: CASSFRGLGYTF. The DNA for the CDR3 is TGTGCCAGCAGCTTCCGGGGTTTAGGCTACACCTTC.

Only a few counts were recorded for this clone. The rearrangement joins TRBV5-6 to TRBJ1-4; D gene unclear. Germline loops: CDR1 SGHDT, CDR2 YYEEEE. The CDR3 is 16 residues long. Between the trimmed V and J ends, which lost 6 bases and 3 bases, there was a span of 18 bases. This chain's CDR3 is CASTTDPGSPNEKLFF. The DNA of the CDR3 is TGTGCCAGCACTACTGACCCGGGGAGTCCTAATGAAAAACTGTTTTTT.

Here the CDR3 DNA reads TGCAGCGTTGATACAGGGAGCGGCTATGGCTACACCTTC. It yields the protein CSVDTGSGYGYTF. The rearrangement uses TRBV29-1 and TRBJ1-2; D is perhaps TRBD1 (6 bases). V lost 3 bases and J lost 4, with 12 bases in between. This CDR3 has 13 residues. From germline, CDR1 is SQVTM and CDR2 ANQGSEA.

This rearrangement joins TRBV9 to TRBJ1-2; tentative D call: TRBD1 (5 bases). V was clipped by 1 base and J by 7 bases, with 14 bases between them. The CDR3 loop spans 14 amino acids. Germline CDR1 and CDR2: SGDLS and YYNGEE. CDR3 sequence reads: CASSVSEDQGGYTF. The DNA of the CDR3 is TGTGCCAGCAGCGTATCAGAGGACCAGGGTGGCTACACCTTC.

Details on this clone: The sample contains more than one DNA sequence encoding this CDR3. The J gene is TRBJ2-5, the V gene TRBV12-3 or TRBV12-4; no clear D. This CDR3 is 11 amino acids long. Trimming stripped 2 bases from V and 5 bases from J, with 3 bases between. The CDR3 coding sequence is TGTGCCAGCAGTTTACGGGAGACCCAGTACTTC. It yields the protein CASSLRETQYF.

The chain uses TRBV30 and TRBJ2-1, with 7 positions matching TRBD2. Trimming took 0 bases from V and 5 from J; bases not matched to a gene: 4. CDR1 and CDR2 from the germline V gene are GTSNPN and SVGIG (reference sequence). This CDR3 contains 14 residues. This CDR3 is CAWSVSGSNNEQFF. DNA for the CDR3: TGTGCCTGGAGTGTTAGCGGGTCCAACAATGAGCAGTTCTTC.

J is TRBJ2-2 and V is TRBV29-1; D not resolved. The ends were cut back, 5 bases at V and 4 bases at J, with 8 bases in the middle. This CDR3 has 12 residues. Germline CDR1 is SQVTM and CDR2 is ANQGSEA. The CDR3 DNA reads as TGCAGCGTTTCATCCGGCACCGGGGAGCTGTTTTTT. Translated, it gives CSVSSGTGELFF.

DNA of the CDR3: TGCAGTGCCAGTAAGAGCGGGGCCGAACTGGCCGGGGAGCTGTTTTTT. Protein product: CSASKSGAELAGELFF. The chain employs TRBV20-1 and TRBJ2-2; 7 bases agree with TRBD2. V trimming: 6 bases; J trimming: 6 bases; junction bases outside the gene matches: 16. Germline V gene lookup returns CDR1 DFQATT and CDR2 SNEGSKA (reference sequence). The CDR3 is 16 residues long.

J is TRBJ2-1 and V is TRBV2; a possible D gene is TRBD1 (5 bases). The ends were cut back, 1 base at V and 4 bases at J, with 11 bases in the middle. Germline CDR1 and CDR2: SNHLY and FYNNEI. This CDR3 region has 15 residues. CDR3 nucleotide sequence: TGTGCCAGCAGTGAAGATGGGGCCTTGTACAATGAGCAGTTCTTC. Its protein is CASSEDGALYNEQFF.

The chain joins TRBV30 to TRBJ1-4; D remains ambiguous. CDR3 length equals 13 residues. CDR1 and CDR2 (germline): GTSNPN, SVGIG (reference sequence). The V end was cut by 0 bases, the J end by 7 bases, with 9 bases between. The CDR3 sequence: CAWSVAPGEKLFF. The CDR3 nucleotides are TGTGCCTGGAGTGTAGCGCCCGGTGAAAAACTGTTTTTT.

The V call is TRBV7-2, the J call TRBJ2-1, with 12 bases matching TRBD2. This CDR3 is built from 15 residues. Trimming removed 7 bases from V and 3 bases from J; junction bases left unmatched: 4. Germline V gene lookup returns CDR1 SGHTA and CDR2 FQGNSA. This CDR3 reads CASKTSGGRYNEQFF. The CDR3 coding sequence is TGTGCCAGCAAGACTAGCGGGGGCCGCTACAATGAGCAGTTCTTC.

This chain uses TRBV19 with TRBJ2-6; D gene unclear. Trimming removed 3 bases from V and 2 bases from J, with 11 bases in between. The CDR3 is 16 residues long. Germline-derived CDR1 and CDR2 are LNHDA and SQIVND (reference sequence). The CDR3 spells CASSIVFGTGANVLTF. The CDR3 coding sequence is TGTGCCAGTAGTATCGTCTTCGGTACTGGGGCCAACGTCCTGACTTTC.

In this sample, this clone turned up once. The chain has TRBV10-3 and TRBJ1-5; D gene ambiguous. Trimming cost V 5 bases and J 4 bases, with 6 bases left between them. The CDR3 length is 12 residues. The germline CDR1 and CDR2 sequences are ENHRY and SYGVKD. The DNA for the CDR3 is TGTGCCATCAGTCTAAATAATCAGCCCCAGCATTTT. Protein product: CAISLNNQPQHF.

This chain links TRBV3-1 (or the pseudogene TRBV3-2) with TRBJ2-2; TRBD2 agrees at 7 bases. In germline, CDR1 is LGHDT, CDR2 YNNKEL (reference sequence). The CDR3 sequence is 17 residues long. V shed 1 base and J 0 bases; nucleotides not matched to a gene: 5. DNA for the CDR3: TGTGCCAGCAGCCAAGGATTCGCGGGGGCGAACACCGGGGAGCTGTTTTTT. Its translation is CASSQGFAGANTGELFF.

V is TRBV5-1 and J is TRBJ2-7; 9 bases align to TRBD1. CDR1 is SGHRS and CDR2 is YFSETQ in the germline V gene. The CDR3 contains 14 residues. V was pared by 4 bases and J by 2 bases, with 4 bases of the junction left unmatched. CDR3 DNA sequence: TGCGCCAGCAGCAGGGACAGGGCTGCCTACGAGCAGTACTTC. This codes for CASSRDRAAYEQYF.